This T cell receptor beta chain was found in a study of a mutant IDH1 vaccine in newly diagnosed glioma. Across the whole study: Among treated patients, around 60% were male and around 38% female, and mean age was about 40 years. The earlier regimen, radiotherapy, temozolomide, or both, was most often both. Study observations and caveats: A vaccine-induced immune response developed in roughly 93% of the patients.

The trim removed 5 bases at V and 3 bases at J, leaving 6 bases unmatched. Germline CDR1 is SGHNT and CDR2 is YENEEA. This CDR3 is 14 amino acids long. Time point specified: week 23, last vaccination. Vaccine doses each comprised 300 ug of mutant IDH1 20-mer peptide, with topical imiquimod. Comment on this clone: Its antigen remains unidentified.

This table comes from immunoSEQ multiplex PCR, and its TCRdb copy is limited to in-frame clones, with some not included. The sample has about 44,000 clones, around 93% seen once. The V gene is TRBV11-3, the J gene TRBJ2-5, with 7 bases fitting TRBD1. Here the sequenced sample was PBMCs, taken from a glioma patient whose treatment included an IDH1 peptide vaccine. The TCR comes from a man in his forties or fifties with glioma. CDR3 sequence: CASSPGDSEETQYF. The CDR3 DNA sequence: TGTGCCAGCAGCCCCGGGGACAGTGAAGAGACCCAGTACTTC.